This T cell receptor beta chain was obtained from a study of low-dose radiotherapy and immunotherapy resistance in tumors. Study in general: Cohort 1 was given 0.5 Gy per fraction every 2 weeks, for 6.5 Gy total.

Documented time point: after trial treatment. Treatment described: LDRT plus nivolumab, ipilimumab, low-dose cyclophosphamide and aspirin (RACIN trial). Donors received nivolumab, ipilimumab, aspirin, low-dose cyclophosphamide and low-dose radiotherapy. Qualifying patients carried advanced solid tumors devoid of tumor-infiltrating lymphocytes. This clonotype was seen more than once but under ten times. This CDR3 has 15 amino acids. The germline V gene has CDR1 SGDLS and CDR2 YYNGEE. With 0 bases clipped from V and 7 bases from J, the junction kept 1 base outside the gene matches. Priming of first-strand cDNA relied on TRAV- and TRBV-specific primers (covering alpha and beta chains). TCR amplification involved roughly 21 PCR cycles with a constant-region primer and V-primer adapter. A single record per CDR3 protein comes from TCRdb applying MiXCR to the reads. This sample has 50,000 or so distinct CDR3 sequences; 20% to 25% occur once, and the top ten carry roughly 6.7%.

Sequencing used PBMCs, obtained after low-dose radiotherapy plus immunotherapy. This receptor was identified in a male donor with prostate cancer. This chain uses TRBV9 with TRBJ2-1; 13 positions agree with TRBD2. CDR3: CASSVAGLAGNEQFF. CDR3 sequence (DNA): TGTGCCAGCAGCGTAGCGGGACTAGCGGGGAATGAGCAGTTCTTC.